This TCR beta chain was sequenced in a study of cytomegalovirus exposure and HLA in healthy donors. Overall study results and limits: TCR beta chains numbering 164 were designated cytomegalovirus-associated. Accurate prediction of most subjects' HLA-A and HLA-B alleles from TCR beta sequences was reported. TCR sequences were mostly rare, though some public TCRs occurred in many donors.

No record exists of this donor's CMV serostatus. A multiplex PCR was run with 60 Vbeta primers and 13 Jbeta primers. Method: immunoSEQ multiplex PCR; TCRdb's copy keeps in-frame clones and lacks some. The repertoire includes roughly 120,000 clones, around 77% of them detected once, and roughly 3.5% sits in the top ten. As for this clone: What it recognizes is unknown.

The CDR3 covers 15 residues. Between the trimmed V and J ends, which lost 1 base and 2 bases, there was a span of 12 bases. Looked up from germline, CDR1 is SGHAT and CDR2 is FQNNGV. This sequence joins TRBV11-2 and TRBJ2-7; D is unclear. This TCR derives from a human donor in good health. The material sequenced was PBMCs. CDR3 nucleotide sequence: TGTGCCAGCAGCTTAGTCGACTTCTCGGCCTACGAGCAGTACTTC. Translated: CASSLVDFSAYEQYF. Combining the CDR3 with reference TRBV11-2 and TRBJ2-7 gives the whole variable domain EAGVAQSPRYKIIEKRQSVAFWCNPISGHATLYWYQQILGQGPKLLIQFQNNGVVDDSQLPKDRFSAERLKGVDSTLKIQPAKLEDSAVYLCASSLVDFSAYEQYFGPGTRLTVT.